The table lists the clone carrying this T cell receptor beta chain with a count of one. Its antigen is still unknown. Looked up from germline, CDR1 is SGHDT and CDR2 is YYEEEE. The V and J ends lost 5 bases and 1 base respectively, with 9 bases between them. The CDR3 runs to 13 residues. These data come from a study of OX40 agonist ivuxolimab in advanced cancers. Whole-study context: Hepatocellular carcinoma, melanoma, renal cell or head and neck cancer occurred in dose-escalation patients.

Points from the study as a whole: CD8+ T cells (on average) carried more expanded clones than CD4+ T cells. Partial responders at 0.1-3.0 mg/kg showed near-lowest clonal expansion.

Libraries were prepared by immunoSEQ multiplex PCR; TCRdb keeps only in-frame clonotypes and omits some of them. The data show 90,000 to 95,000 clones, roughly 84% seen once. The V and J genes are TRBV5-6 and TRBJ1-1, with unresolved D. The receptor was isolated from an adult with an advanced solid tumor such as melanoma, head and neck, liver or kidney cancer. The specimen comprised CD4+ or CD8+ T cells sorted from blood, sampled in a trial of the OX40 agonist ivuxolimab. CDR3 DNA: TGTGCCAGCAGTAGACTGAGGAACACTGAAGCTTTCTTT. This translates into CASSRLRNTEAFF.